Below, one T cell receptor beta chain is given with its context. The CDR3 consists of 14 residues. V gave up 1 base and J gave up 10 bases, with 17 bases separating them. CDR1 and CDR2 (germline): MNHNS, SASEGT. Amplification used 60 Vbeta primers and 13 Jbeta primers. Here immunoSEQ multiplex PCR was the method, and the copy in TCRdb shows in-frame clones only, minus some. The data hold about 98,000 clones, with 70% to 80% observed a single time. This sample was taken from a study of cytomegalovirus exposure and HLA in healthy donors. The TCR was taken from a man between 18 and 29 years old in good health and CMV-seropositive. The J gene is TRBJ2-7, the V gene TRBV6-1; D ambiguous. The source material was PBMCs. CDR3 coding DNA: TGTGCCAGCAGTGAAGTTCGGAAGGCAGACAAACAGTACTTC. It encodes CASSEVRKADKQYF.